The 16 T cell receptor beta chains below all came from one sample that was sequenced in a study of cytomegalovirus exposure and HLA in healthy donors. PCR involved 60 Vbeta and 13 Jbeta primers. Libraries were prepared by immunoSEQ multiplex PCR; TCRdb keeps only in-frame clonotypes and omits some of them. The data contain approximately 190,000 clones, 81% of them singletons. Sequencing was done on a sample of PBMCs. Source of these receptors: a man between 45 and 60 years old in good health and CMV-seronegative.

This clone was observed once. The chain joins TRBV6-1 to TRBJ1-6; D gene unclear. The CDR3 has 12 residues. The germline V gene encodes CDR1 MNHNS and CDR2 SASEGT. V shed 6 bases and J shed 7 bases, with 7 bases lying between them. The CDR3: CASRGPNSPLHF. Written as DNA, the CDR3 is TGTGCCAGCAGGGGCCCCAATTCACCCCTCCACTTT.

This chain joins TRBV19 and TRBJ1-5, with D possibly being TRBD1 (6 bases). The CDR3 extends over 14 amino acids. The ends were cut back, 4 bases at V and 7 bases at J, with 14 bases in the middle. CDR1 and CDR2 (germline): LNHDA, SQIVND (reference sequence). CDR3 DNA: TGTGCCAGTAGTAATCGTACAGGGAAACAGCCCCAGCATTTT. This gives the protein CASSNRTGKQPQHF.

The rearrangement uses TRBV19 and TRBJ2-1; 9 bases line up with TRBD2. Germline trimming cut 1 base from V and 14 bases from J; bases unmatched to any gene: 6. The CDR3 runs to 13 residues. Germline V gives CDR1 LNHDA, CDR2 SQIVND (reference sequence). The CDR3, as DNA: TGTGCCAGTAGTATAGCAGCGGGGGGCCGGGAGTTCTTC. Amino acid sequence: CASSIAAGGREFF.

The CDR3 sequence is CASSGGAGGYEQYF. The CDR3 DNA reads as TGCGCCAGCAGCGGGGGCGCAGGCGGGTACGAGCAGTACTTC. The chain combines TRBV5-1 with TRBJ2-7, with D possibly matching TRBD1 (6 bases). With 4 bases removed from V and 4 bases from J, the gap between germline ends came to 15 bases. This CDR3 is 14 amino acids long. Germline V lookup: CDR1 SGHRS, CDR2 YFSETQ.

CDR3: CASSPAGEETQYF. CDR3 in DNA: TGCGCCAGCAGCCCGGCGGGGGAGGAGACCCAGTACTTC. The chain uses TRBV5-1 and TRBJ2-5; 7 nucleotides match TRBD2. This CDR3 is built from 13 residues. V was clipped by 4 bases and J by 5 bases; unmatched bases: 5. Germline CDR1 reads SGHRS; CDR2 reads YFSETQ.

This chain connects TRBV28 to TRBJ1-3; no clear D. CDR3 length: 13 amino acids. V was shortened by 6 bases and J by 4 bases, with 10 bases between the two germline ends. Per germline, CDR1 MDHEN and CDR2 SYDVKM. The CDR3 bases are TGTGCCAGCAGCCAAACGGTGGGAAACACCATATATTTT. Amino acids: CASSQTVGNTIYF.

The chain is built from TRBV7-9 and TRBJ2-7, with D possibly being TRBD2 (6 bases). The CDR3 has 15 residues. CDR1 is SEHNR, CDR2 FQNEAQ, per germline (reference sequence). Trimming took 4 bases from V and 0 from J, leaving 13 bases between them. The CDR3 nucleotides are TGTGCCAGCAGCTCAAGGGGTAGCGGCTCCTACGAGCAGTACTTC. It yields the protein CASSSRGSGSYEQYF.

The chain links TRBV11-2 to TRBJ1-5; D remains unclear. The CDR3 is made up of 15 amino acids. V dropped 0 bases and J dropped 3 bases, with 9 bases sitting between them. In germline, CDR1 is SGHAT, CDR2 FQNNGV. This CDR3 reads CASSLDRTVNQPQHF. The CDR3 bases are TGTGCCAGCAGCTTAGATCGCACAGTCAATCAGCCCCAGCATTTT.

This sequence joins TRBV5-4 and TRBJ2-4, with D hard to call. V was cut by 4 bases and J by 0 bases, with 8 bases left in between. The CDR3 totals 14 residues. The germline gives CDR1 SGHNT, CDR2 YYREEE (reference sequence). The CDR3 DNA follows: TGTGCCAGCAGCCTGACTTCAGCCAAAAACATTCAGTACTTC. Protein: CASSLTSAKNIQYF.

Notes on this clone: The junction differs from germline at one of its ends, possibly a read error. This chain connects TRBV7-9 to TRBJ1-1, with D unresolved. The CDR3 consists of 14 residues. Germline V gene data show CDR1 as SEHNR and CDR2 as FQNEAQ (reference sequence). CDR3 sequence reads: CSSSPSTMNTEAFF. CDR3 DNA sequence: TGTTCCAGCAGCCCCAGTACTATGAACACTGAAGCTTTCTTT. Full variable domain (remainder filled in from reference TRBV7-9 and TRBJ1-1): DTGVSQNPRHKITKRGQNVTFRCDPISEHNRLYWYRQTLGQGPEFLTYFQNEAQLEKSRLLSDRFSAERPKGSFSTLEIQRTEQGDSAMYLCSSSPSTMNTEAFFGQGTRLTVV.

In its sample, this clone was seen a few times. This CDR3 is also generated by other DNA sequences in the sample. The V and J genes are TRBV2 and TRBJ1-2, with 7 bases aligning to TRBD1. This CDR3 comprises 13 residues. Germline lookup yields CDR1 SNHLY and CDR2 FYNNEI. The ends lost 6 bases at V and 2 bases at J; junction bases unmatched: 3. This CDR3 is CASSRDSNYGYTF. Written as DNA, the CDR3 is TGTGCCAGCAGCCGGGACAGCAACTATGGCTACACCTTC.

This chain joins TRBV30 and TRBJ1-3, with 7 nucleotides matching TRBD1. V dropped 1 base and J dropped 2; count of bases not matched to a gene: 8. Germline CDR1 is GTSNPN and CDR2 is SVGIG (reference sequence). The CDR3 has 16 amino acids. The CDR3 sequence is CAWSALGTAPGNTIYF. CDR3 nucleotides: TGTGCCTGGAGTGCGCTTGGGACAGCTCCTGGAAACACCATATATTTT.

The rearrangement uses TRBV7-2 and TRBJ2-1; the D gene is possibly TRBD2 (6 bases). CDR3 length: 11 amino acids. Per the germline V gene, CDR1 is SGHTA and CDR2 is FQGNSA. The germline V and J ends were trimmed by 6 bases and 15 bases, with 15 bases remaining between them. CDR3 region: CASSSDYLRFF. As DNA, the CDR3 is TGTGCCAGCAGTTCGGACTACCTCCGGTTCTTC.

On this clone: Other DNA sequences in this sample translate to the same CDR3. The V call is TRBV6-5, the J call TRBJ2-7, with no clear D. Between the trimmed V and J ends, which lost 4 bases and 4 bases, there was a span of 5 bases. The CDR3 loop spans 11 amino acids. The V gene's germline CDR1 is MNHEY and CDR2 SVGAGI. In DNA form, the CDR3 reads TGTGCCAGCAGTTCCCTATACGAGCAGTACTTC. Its protein is CASSSLYEQYF.

The V gene is TRBV19, the J gene TRBJ2-2; no clear D gene. Trimming removed 5 bases at V and 1 base at J, with 5 bases between. Germline assignment: CDR1 LNHDA and CDR2 SQIVND (reference sequence). The CDR3 is made up of 13 amino acids. The CDR3 is CASSEWNTGELFF. For the CDR3, the DNA is TGTGCCAGTAGTGAGTGGAACACCGGGGAGCTGTTTTTT.

The J gene is TRBJ2-7, the V gene TRBV27; 7 bases match TRBD1. The CDR3 extends over 14 amino acids. V trimming: 4 bases; J trimming: 2 bases; junction bases outside the gene matches: 5. The germline V gene encodes CDR1 MNHEY and CDR2 SMNVEV (reference sequence). CDR3 coding DNA: TGTGCCAGCAGTTCATGGACAGGAACCTACGAGCAGTACTTC. Protein product: CASSSWTGTYEQYF.